Each of the 6 T cell receptor beta chains below was sequenced from the same sample in a study of blood T cell repertoires in COVID-19. Only in-frame clones appear in the TCRdb table, and some are missing; sequencing was by immunoSEQ multiplex PCR. The table records approximately 300,000 clones, about nine tenths of them present only once. What was sequenced was peripheral blood. Every receptor here comes from a woman between 25 and 40 years old with COVID-19, enrolled during active disease.

A few counts support this clone. The rearrangement links TRBV3-1 (or the pseudogene TRBV3-2) to TRBJ1-2; TRBD1 might be the D (6 bases). Germline assignment: CDR1 LGHDT and CDR2 YNNKEL (reference sequence). V was pared by 2 bases and J by 5 bases, with 15 bases between. The CDR3 has 15 residues. The CDR3 loop is CASSQTQGGHYGYTF. In DNA, the CDR3 is TGTGCCAGCAGCCAAACTCAAGGGGGTCATTATGGCTACACCTTC.

The chain recombines TRBV3-1 (or the pseudogene TRBV3-2) with TRBJ2-2; D remains ambiguous. Trimming took off 0 bases at V and 12 bases at J, with 8 bases between the two ends. This CDR3 contains 12 residues. Germline V gives CDR1 LGHDT, CDR2 YNNKEL (reference sequence). CDR3 nucleotides: TGTGCCAGCAGCCAAGATCGGGTAAAGCTGTTTTTT. Amino acid sequence: CASSQDRVKLFF.

This clone was recorded once. The chain is built from TRBV28 and TRBJ1-2; D unresolved. The CDR3 contains 13 residues. Trimming cost V 3 bases and J 0 bases, with 5 bases left between them. The germline CDR1 and CDR2 sequences are MDHEN and SYDVKM. The chain's CDR3 is CASSFSANYGYTF. DNA for the CDR3: TGTGCCAGCAGTTTTTCTGCTAACTATGGCTACACCTTC.

The chain recombines TRBV7-9 with TRBJ2-3, with 7 bases matching TRBD2. Germline V CDR1 and CDR2: SEHNR, FQNEAQ (reference sequence). J gave up 0 bases and V 4 bases, and 4 bases lay outside the gene matches. CDR3 length equals 15 residues. CDR3 coding DNA: TGTGCCAGCAGCTCTACTAGCGAAAGCACAGATACGCAGTATTTT. Amino acid sequence: CASSSTSESTDTQYF. The full variable domain, its missing parts supplied by reference TRBV7-9 and TRBJ2-3, is DTGVSQNPRHKITKRGQNVTFRCDPISEHNRLYWYRQTLGQGPEFLTYFQNEAQLEKSRLLSDRFSAERPKGSFSTLEIQRTEQGDSAMYLCASSSTSESTDTQYFGPGTRLTVL.

The chain has TRBV10-3 and TRBJ2-5; weak D call: TRBD1 (6 bases). V shed 1 base and J shed 5 bases, with 11 bases lying between them. The germline V gene encodes CDR1 ENHRY and CDR2 SYGVKD. The CDR3 is 14 amino acids. For the CDR3, the DNA is TGTGCCATCAGTGAGTTCGAGGGGGTGGAGACCCAGTACTTC. Encoded protein: CAISEFEGVETQYF.

This clone appeared once. The chain joins TRBV2 to TRBJ2-7; D may be TRBD1 (5 bases). The CDR3 is 11 residues long. Germline V CDR1 and CDR2: SNHLY, FYNNEI. Trimming removed 8 bases at V and 7 bases at J, with 12 bases between. The CDR3 DNA is TGTGCCAGCCGAGTGGGGCGGGAGCAGTACTTC. Protein product: CASRVGREQYF.